The clone carrying this T cell receptor (beta chain) was counted a few times. This entry is derived from a study of blood T cell repertoires in COVID-19. Whole-study context: Sources were T cells, B-cell-depleted T cells, or PBMCs; the material itself was cDNA or gDNA.

Original processing notes: Reference gene primer amplification gave estimated nucleated cell counts. Using immunoSEQ multiplex PCR, the repertoire was profiled, and TCRdb retains in-frame clones only, with some absent. D and trimming were read from the DNA, whereas the V and J calls and clone size are those reported in that table. This table has approximately 120,000 clones, approximately 89% appearing once. V dropped 2 bases and J dropped 6 bases, with 8 bases sitting between them. The germline gives CDR1 GTSNPN, CDR2 SVGIG (reference sequence). This CDR3 has 12 residues. The receptor comes from a human donor in a cohort sampled during active COVID-19. Sequenced: peripheral blood. The rearrangement joins TRBV30 to TRBJ1-5, with D possibly matching TRBD1 (5 bases). The CDR3 protein is CAWSQGSQPQHF. DNA of the CDR3: TGTGCCTGGAGTCAGGGTAGTCAGCCCCAGCATTTT.